One sample yielded the 21 T cell receptor beta chains listed below, sequenced in a study of response to subunit inactivated influenza vaccine. TCRdb reprocessed the RT-PCR reads via MiXCR and lists one record per CDR3 protein. The sample consists of approximately 520,000 distinct CDR3 sequences, about 25% of them appearing once. Sequenced material: CD4+ T cells sorted from PBMCs, taken about 5 days after vaccination. The receptors were gathered from a man aged 50 to 59 who received an inactivated influenza vaccine.

The chain recombines TRBV10-3 with TRBJ1-1, with D hard to call. Trimming cost V 1 base and J 1 base, with 4 bases left between them. CDR1 and CDR2 (germline): ENHRY, SYGVKD. The CDR3 sequence is 13 residues long. The DNA for the CDR3 is TGTGCCATCAGTGAGTTTGAGAACACTGAAGCTTTCTTT. It specifies CAISEFENTEAFF.

The chain employs TRBV11-2 and TRBJ2-5, with 10 bases that match TRBD2. The CDR3 has 17 amino acids. V shed 1 base and J 4 bases; nucleotides not matched to a gene: 9. Germline CDR1 and CDR2: SGHAT and FQNNGV. The CDR3 loop is CASSLGPLLAGAETQYF. Written as DNA, the CDR3 is TGTGCCAGCAGCTTAGGCCCGCTCCTAGCGGGAGCAGAGACCCAGTACTTC.

This clonotype was seen repeatedly, ten times or more. The chain links TRBV7-2 to TRBJ1-2; tentative D call: TRBD1 (6 bases). Germline values: CDR1 SGHTA, CDR2 FQGNSA. Trimming removed 4 bases from V and 7 bases from J, with 13 bases in between. There are 13 residues in the CDR3. CDR3 region: CASSYRSGAGYTF. Written as DNA, the CDR3 is TGTGCCAGCAGCTACCGGTCAGGGGCTGGCTACACCTTC. The whole variable domain, remainder taken from reference TRBV7-2 and TRBJ1-2, is GAGVSQSPSNKVTEKGKDVELRCDPISGHTALYWYRQSLGQGLEFLIYFQGNSAPDKSGLPSDRFSAERTGGSVSTLTIQRTQQEDSAVYLCASSYRSGAGYTFGSGTRLTVV.

This clonotype was seen only a few times. J is TRBJ2-5 and V is TRBV5-1; maybe TRBD2 (6 bases). This CDR3 has 14 amino acids. V lost 2 bases to trimming and J lost 1 base, with 9 bases between them. The germline CDR1 and CDR2 sequences are SGHRS and YFSETQ. Here the CDR3 reads CASSFGGTQETQYF. CDR3 coding DNA: TGCGCCAGCAGCTTCGGCGGGACCCAAGAGACCCAGTACTTC.

This clonotype turned up a few times. The genes are TRBV20-1 and TRBJ1-5; a weak D match, TRBD1 (5 bases). The germline gives CDR1 DFQATT, CDR2 SNEGSKA (reference sequence). The CDR3 has 16 amino acids. V shed 0 bases and J shed 5 bases, with 17 bases lying between them. The CDR3: CSARDPAAGQHQPQHF. The CDR3 nucleotides read TGCAGTGCTAGAGATCCAGCGGCAGGGCAGCATCAGCCCCAGCATTTT.

The V gene is TRBV29-1, the J gene TRBJ2-2, with D maybe TRBD1 (6 bases). The CDR3 contains 14 residues. Germline CDR1 reads SQVTM; CDR2 reads ANQGSEA. Trimming shortened V by 6 bases and J by 5 bases, and 16 bases separated the two germline ends. The CDR3 bases are TGCAGCGTGGCCACCAGGGGCAGGACCGGGGAGCTGTTTTTT. Residues: CSVATRGRTGELFF.

This clonotype occurred many times. The chain employs TRBV18 and TRBJ1-1; a weak D match, TRBD1 (5 bases). The CDR3 consists of 14 residues. V was trimmed by 3 bases and J by 5 bases, leaving 13 bases between them. The germline gives CDR1 KGHSH, CDR2 LQKENI. The CDR3 sequence: CASSPSGAGTEAFF. DNA of the CDR3: TGTGCCAGCTCACCTTCCGGGGCAGGGACTGAAGCTTTCTTT.

The chain recombines TRBV6-2 or TRBV6-3 with TRBJ1-5; 7 nucleotides line up with TRBD1. V trimming: 5 bases; J trimming: 5 bases; junction bases outside the gene matches: 3. The CDR3 totals 13 residues. Germline CDR1 and CDR2: MNHEY and SVGEGT. The CDR3 coding sequence is TGTGCCAGCAGTGACAGGGCCGATCAGCCCCAGCATTTT. Translation gives CASSDRADQPQHF.

This chain joins TRBV28 and TRBJ1-4; unclear D gene. Germline CDR1 and CDR2: MDHEN and SYDVKM. The V end was cut by 5 bases, the J end by 8 bases, with 15 bases between. This CDR3 has 14 amino acids. The CDR3 protein is CASSVPGPGEKLFF. CDR3 in DNA: TGTGCCAGCAGTGTCCCGGGCCCTGGGGAAAAACTGTTTTTT.

This clonotype has more than one count but fewer than ten. This chain connects TRBV20-1 to TRBJ2-1; weak D call: TRBD2 (6 bases). The germline V and J ends were trimmed by 5 bases and 3 bases, with 11 bases remaining between them. The CDR3 has 13 residues. Germline V CDR1 and CDR2: DFQATT, SNEGSKA (reference sequence). The CDR3 DNA follows: TGCAGTGCTCTGCCGGGGGACTACAATGAGCAGTTCTTC. Translated, it gives CSALPGDYNEQFF.

The chain carries TRBV7-2 and TRBJ2-7, with D possibly being TRBD2 (5 bases). This CDR3 spans 13 amino acids. Between the trimmed V and J ends, which lost 5 bases and 5 bases, there was a span of 13 bases. Germline lookup yields CDR1 SGHTA and CDR2 FQGNSA. The CDR3 DNA reads as TGTGCCAGCAGCATAAAGGCGGGTCACGAGCAGTACTTC. Its protein product is CASSIKAGHEQYF.

The gene calls are TRBV11-2 and TRBJ1-1; D gene uncertain. Trimming took 7 bases from V and 0 from J, leaving 12 bases between them. CDR3 length equals 14 residues. Germline V gene sequence: CDR1 SGHAT, CDR2 FQNNGV. The DNA for the CDR3 is TGTGCCAGCAAAATGGGAGAGATGAACACTGAAGCTTTCTTT. The encoded protein is CASKMGEMNTEAFF. Using reference TRBV11-2 and TRBJ1-1 for the parts outside the CDR3, the full variable domain is EAGVAQSPRYKIIEKRQSVAFWCNPISGHATLYWYQQILGQGPKLLIQFQNNGVVDDSQLPKDRFSAERLKGVDSTLKIQPAKLEDSAVYLCASKMGEMNTEAFFGQGTRLTVV.

Ten or more counts support this clonotype. The CDR3, as DNA: TGTGCCAGCAGCCAAGGGACTAGGAGGGAGACCCAGTACTTC. It encodes CASSQGTRRETQYF. This sequence joins TRBV3-1 and TRBJ2-5, with 7 bases that match TRBD2. The CDR3 consists of 14 residues. The trim removed 1 base at V and 5 bases at J, leaving 4 bases unmatched. Germline values: CDR1 LGHDT, CDR2 YNNKEL (reference sequence).

The V and J genes are TRBV7-2 and TRBJ1-5; a possible D gene is TRBD1 (5 bases). This CDR3 spans 15 amino acids. From germline, CDR1 is SGHTA and CDR2 FQGNSA. The V and J ends lost 0 bases and 3 bases respectively, with 9 bases between them. CDR3 in amino acids: CASSLAGGPNQPQHF. The DNA of the CDR3 is TGTGCCAGCAGCTTAGCGGGGGGACCCAATCAGCCCCAGCATTTT.

In this sample, this clonotype turned up a few times. J is TRBJ2-5 and V is TRBV5-4; tentative D call: TRBD2 (6 bases). From germline, CDR1 is SGHNT and CDR2 YYREEE (reference sequence). Trimming pared 3 bases from V and 1 base from J, leaving 13 bases between. The length of the CDR3 is 15 residues. This chain's CDR3 is CASSSRGTPQETQYF. CDR3 nucleotides: TGTGCCAGCAGCTCGCGCGGGACTCCCCAAGAGACCCAGTACTTC.

The rearrangement joins TRBV20-1 to TRBJ2-5; the D gene is possibly TRBD1 (5 bases). The germline gives CDR1 DFQATT, CDR2 SNEGSKA (reference sequence). The V gene lost 3 bases and the J gene lost 2 bases, with 13 bases spanning the gap. The CDR3 is 14 amino acids. The CDR3 DNA reads as TGCAGTGCTAGTGGCCAGGGTCAGCAAGAGACCCAGTACTTC. It translates to CSASGQGQQETQYF.

This chain uses TRBV29-1 with TRBJ2-3, with TRBD2 matching 7 bases. With V trimmed by 7 bases and J by 3 bases, 7 bases remained unmatched. CDR1 and CDR2 from the germline V gene are SQVTM and ANQGSEA. The CDR3 consists of 13 residues. CDR3 nucleotides: TGCAGCGCACACGGGGGGTGGACAGATACGCAGTATTTT. Its protein is CSAHGGWTDTQYF.

This sequence joins TRBV30 and TRBJ2-3, with TRBD2 matching 10 bases. The CDR3 totals 18 residues. Germline CDR1 reads GTSNPN; CDR2 reads SVGIG (reference sequence). The V segment lost 3 bases and the J segment 2 bases; nucleotides outside the gene matches: 14. CDR3 protein: CAWRKGPGAGGNTDTQYF. The CDR3 bases are TGTGCCTGGAGGAAAGGCCCCGGAGCGGGAGGGAACACAGATACGCAGTATTTT. Full variable domain (rest looked up from reference TRBV30 and TRBJ2-3): SQTIHQWPATLVQPVGSPLSLECTVEGTSNPNLYWYRQAAGRGLQLLFYSVGIGQISSEVPQNLSASRPQDRQFILSSKKLLLSDSGFYLCAWRKGPGAGGNTDTQYFGPGTRLTVL.

This clonotype was found a few times. The chain is built from TRBV7-9 and TRBJ1-4; 8 nucleotides match TRBD1. The CDR3 totals 15 residues. Germline values: CDR1 SEHNR, CDR2 FQNEAQ (reference sequence). Losses at the gene ends were 6 bases for V and 7 bases for J; bases not matched to a gene: 10. CDR3: CASSFNGQGSEKLFF. DNA of the CDR3: TGTGCCAGCAGTTTCAACGGACAGGGAAGTGAAAAACTGTTTTTT.

Many counts were recorded for this clonotype. The rearrangement uses TRBV29-1 and TRBJ2-1, with unresolved D. Germline CDR1 SQVTM, CDR2 ANQGSEA. Trimming shortened V by 4 bases and J by 7 bases, and 8 bases separated the two germline ends. The CDR3 is made up of 11 amino acids. The chain's CDR3 is CSVGRVNEQFF. CDR3 bases: TGCAGCGTTGGAAGAGTAAATGAGCAGTTCTTC.

The chain couples TRBV6-2 or TRBV6-3 to TRBJ2-7, with 8 bases aligning to TRBD1. Germline V gene sequence: CDR1 MNHEY, CDR2 SVGEGT. This CDR3 has 15 amino acids. Trimming at V came to 5 bases and at J to 3 bases, leaving 9 bases not matched to a gene. CDR3 DNA: TGTGCCAGCAGTGCAGGGGGCACCGTGCTCTACGAGCAGTACTTC. This sequence encodes CASSAGGTVLYEQYF.